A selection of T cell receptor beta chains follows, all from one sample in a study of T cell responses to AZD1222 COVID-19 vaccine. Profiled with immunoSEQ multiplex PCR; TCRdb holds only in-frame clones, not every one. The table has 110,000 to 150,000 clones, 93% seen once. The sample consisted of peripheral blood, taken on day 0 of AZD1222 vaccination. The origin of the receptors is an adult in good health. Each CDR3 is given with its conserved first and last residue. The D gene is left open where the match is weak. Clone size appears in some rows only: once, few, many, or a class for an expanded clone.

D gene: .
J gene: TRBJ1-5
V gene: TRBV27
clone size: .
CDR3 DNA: TGTGCCAGCAGTTTAAAGAGGGCCGGGCAGCCCCAGCATTTT
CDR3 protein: CASSLKRAGQPQHF

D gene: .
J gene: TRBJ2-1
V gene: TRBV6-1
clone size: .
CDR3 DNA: TGTGCCAGCAGTGAAGATAGGGATGAGCAGTTCTTC
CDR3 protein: CASSEDRDEQFF

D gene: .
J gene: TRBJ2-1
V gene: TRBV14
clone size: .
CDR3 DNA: TGTGCCAGCAGCCAACTAGGACTTTCCAATGAGCAGTTCTTC
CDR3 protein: CASSQLGLSNEQFF

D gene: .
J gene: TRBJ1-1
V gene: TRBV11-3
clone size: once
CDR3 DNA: TGTGCCAGCAGCTTACGGGGCTACACTGAAGCTTTCTTT
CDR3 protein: CASSLRGYTEAFF

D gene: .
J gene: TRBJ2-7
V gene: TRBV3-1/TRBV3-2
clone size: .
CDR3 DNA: TGTGCCAGCAGCCAAGATTCGGACAGCACCTACGAGCAGTACTTC
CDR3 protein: CASSQDSDSTYEQYF

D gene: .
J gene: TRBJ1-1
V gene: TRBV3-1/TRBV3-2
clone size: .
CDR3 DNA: TGTGCCAGCTCGACGGACATGAACACTGAAGCTTTCTTT
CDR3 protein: CASSTDMNTEAFF

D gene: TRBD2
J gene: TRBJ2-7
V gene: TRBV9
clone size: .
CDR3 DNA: TGTGCCAGCAGCTCACTACCGACTAGCGGGGGGACGACGCAGTACTTC
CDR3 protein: CASSSLPTSGGTTQYF

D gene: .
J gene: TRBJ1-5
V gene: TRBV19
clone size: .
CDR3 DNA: TGTGCCAGTAGTATTCAGAGTCAGGGTCAGCCCCAGCATTTT
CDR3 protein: CASSIQSQGQPQHF

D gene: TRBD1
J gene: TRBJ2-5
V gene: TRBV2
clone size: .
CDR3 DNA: TGTGCCAGCAGCTACGGGACAGGGGGCCCGGAGACCCAGTACTTC
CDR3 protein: CASSYGTGGPETQYF

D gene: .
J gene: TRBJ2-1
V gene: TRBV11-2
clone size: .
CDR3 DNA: TGTGCCAGCAGCGCAATAGTAGGATACAATGAGCAGTTCTTC
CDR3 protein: CASSAIVGYNEQFF

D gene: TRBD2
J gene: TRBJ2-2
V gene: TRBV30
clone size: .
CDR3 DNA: TGTGCCCGCCAGCGGGAAGGTACCGGGGAGCTGTTTTTT
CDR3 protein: CARQREGTGELFF

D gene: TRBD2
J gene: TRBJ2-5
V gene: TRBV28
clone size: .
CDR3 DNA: TGTGCCAGCCTAGGACTAGATCGAGAGACCCAGTACTTC
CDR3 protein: CASLGLDRETQYF

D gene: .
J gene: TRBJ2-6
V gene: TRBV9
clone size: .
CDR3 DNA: TGTGCCAGCAGCGTAGTGGAGTCTGGGGCCAACGTCCTGACTTTC
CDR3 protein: CASSVVESGANVLTF

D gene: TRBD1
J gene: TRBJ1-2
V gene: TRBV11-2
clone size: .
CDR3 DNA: TGTGCCAGCAGCTTACGGGACAGCCTTAACTATGGCTACACCTTC
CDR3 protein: CASSLRDSLNYGYTF

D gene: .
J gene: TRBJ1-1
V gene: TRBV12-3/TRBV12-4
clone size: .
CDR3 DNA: TGTGCCAGCAGTTCCAGGCGCGGCACTGAAGCTTTCTTT
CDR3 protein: CASSSRRGTEAFF

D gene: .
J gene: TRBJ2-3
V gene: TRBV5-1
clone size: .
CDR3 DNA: TGCGCCAGCAGCTTGGATGGAAGGCAGACAGATACGCAGTATTTT
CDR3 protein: CASSLDGRQTDTQYF

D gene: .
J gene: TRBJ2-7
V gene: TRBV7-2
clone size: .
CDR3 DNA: TGTGCCAGCAGCCAACCGGGAACTTACGAGCAGTACTTC
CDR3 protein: CASSQPGTYEQYF

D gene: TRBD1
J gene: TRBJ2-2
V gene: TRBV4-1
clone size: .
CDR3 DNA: TGCGCCAGCAGCGCACAGGGGTGGGACACCGGGGAGCTGTTTTTT
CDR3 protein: CASSAQGWDTGELFF

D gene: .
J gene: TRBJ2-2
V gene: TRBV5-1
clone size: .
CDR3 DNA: TGCGCCAGCAGCTTCGACACTGTTTTCACCGGGGAGCTGTTTTTT
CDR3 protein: CASSFDTVFTGELFF

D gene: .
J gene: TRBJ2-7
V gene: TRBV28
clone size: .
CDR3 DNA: TGTGCCAGCACCCGCCGCAACCTTCGTTCCGAGCAGTACTTC
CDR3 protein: CASTRRNLRSEQYF

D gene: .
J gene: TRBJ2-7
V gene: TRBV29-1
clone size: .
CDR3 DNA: TGCAGCGTTGCGGGCAGCTCCTACGAGCAGTACTTC
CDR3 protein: CSVAGSSYEQYF

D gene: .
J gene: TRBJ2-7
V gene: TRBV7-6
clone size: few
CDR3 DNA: TGTGCCAGCAGCTTAAGCCCGGGGCACGAGCAGTACTTC
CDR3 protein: CASSLSPGHEQYF

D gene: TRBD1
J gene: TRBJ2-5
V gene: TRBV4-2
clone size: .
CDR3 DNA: TGTGCCAGCAGCCAAGAGGGGGACAGGGGGCAAGAGACCCAGTACTTC
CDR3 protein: CASSQEGDRGQETQYF

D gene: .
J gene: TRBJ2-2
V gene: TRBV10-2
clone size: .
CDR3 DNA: TGCGCCAGCAGTGAAGACGGGGTTAACACCGGGGAGCTGTTTTTT
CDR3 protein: CASSEDGVNTGELFF

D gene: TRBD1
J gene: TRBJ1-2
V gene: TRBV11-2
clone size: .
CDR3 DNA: TGTGCCAGCAGCCCTAGGACAGGGAACTATGGCTACACCTTC
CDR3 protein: CASSPRTGNYGYTF

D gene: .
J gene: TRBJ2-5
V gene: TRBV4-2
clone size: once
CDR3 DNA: TGTGCCAGCAGCCAGGGGACTCGGAAAGAGACCCAGTACTTC
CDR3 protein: CASSQGTRKETQYF

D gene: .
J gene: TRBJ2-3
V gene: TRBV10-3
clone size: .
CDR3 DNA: TGTGCCATCAGTGTTGACGGGGGGCCCACAGATACGCAGTATTTT
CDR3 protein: CAISVDGGPTDTQYF

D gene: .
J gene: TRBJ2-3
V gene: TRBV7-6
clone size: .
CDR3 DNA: TGTGCCAGCAGCACTTCGGGGATTTCTACAGATACGCAGTATTTT
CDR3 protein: CASSTSGISTDTQYF

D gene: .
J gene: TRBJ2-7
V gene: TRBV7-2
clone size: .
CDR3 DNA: TGTGCCAGCAGCTTAGGGGGAGTCGGGTCATCCTACGAGCAGTACTTC
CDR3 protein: CASSLGGVGSSYEQYF

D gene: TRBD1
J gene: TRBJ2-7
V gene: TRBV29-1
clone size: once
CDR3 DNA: TGCAGCGTTAAGCGGGACAGGGGTACCTACGAGCAGTACTTC
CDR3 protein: CSVKRDRGTYEQYF

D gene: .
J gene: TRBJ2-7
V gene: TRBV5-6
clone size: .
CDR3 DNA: TGTGCCAGCAGCTTCGGAACCACCTACGAGCAGTACTTC
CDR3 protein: CASSFGTTYEQYF

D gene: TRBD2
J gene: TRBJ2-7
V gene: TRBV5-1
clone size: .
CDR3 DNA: TGCGCCAGCAGCTTGGGTGGTAGCGGGAGGGTCTACGAGCAGTACTTC
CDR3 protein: CASSLGGSGRVYEQYF

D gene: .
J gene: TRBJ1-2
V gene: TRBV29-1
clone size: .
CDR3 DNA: TGCAGCGTTGAGGGGTTTCAGGGGAATGGCTACACCTTC
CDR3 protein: CSVEGFQGNGYTF

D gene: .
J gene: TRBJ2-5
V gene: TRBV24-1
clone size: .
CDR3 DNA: TGTGCCACCAGTGACTCGTACCAAGAGACCCAGTACTTC
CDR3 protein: CATSDSYQETQYF

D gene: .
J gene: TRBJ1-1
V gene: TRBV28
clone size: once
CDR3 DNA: TGTGCCAGCACCCGATGGACAGACATGAACACTGAAGCTTTCTTT
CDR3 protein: CASTRWTDMNTEAFF

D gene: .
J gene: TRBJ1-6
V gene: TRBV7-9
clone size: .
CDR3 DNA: TGTGCCAGCAGCCCCCGCCCCCTCGGCGGTAATTCACCCCTCCACTTT
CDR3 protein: CASSPRPLGGNSPLHF

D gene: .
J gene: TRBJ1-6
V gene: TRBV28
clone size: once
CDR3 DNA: TGTGCCAGCCAGGGGTGGAATTCACCCCTCCACTTT
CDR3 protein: CASQGWNSPLHF

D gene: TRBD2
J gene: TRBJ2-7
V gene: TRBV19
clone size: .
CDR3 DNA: TGTGCCAGTAGTATGGGCGGGAGTATCTACGAGCAGTACTTC
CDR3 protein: CASSMGGSIYEQYF

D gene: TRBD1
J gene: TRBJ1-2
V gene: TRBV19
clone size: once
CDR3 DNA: TGTGCCAGTAGTACTGACAGGGGGGGGTACTATGGCTACACCTTC
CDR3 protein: CASSTDRGGYYGYTF

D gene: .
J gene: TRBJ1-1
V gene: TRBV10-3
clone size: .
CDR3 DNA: TGTGCCATTTCACAGAATCAAAACACTGAAGCTTTCTTT
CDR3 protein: CAISQNQNTEAFF

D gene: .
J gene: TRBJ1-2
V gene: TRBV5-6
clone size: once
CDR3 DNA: TGTGCCAGCAGCCCTCGTGGAGGACGGTATGGCTACACCTTC
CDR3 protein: CASSPRGGRYGYTF

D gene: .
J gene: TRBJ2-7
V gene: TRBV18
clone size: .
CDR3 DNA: TGTGCCAGCTCACCAGGCGCGTACGAGCAGTACTTC
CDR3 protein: CASSPGAYEQYF

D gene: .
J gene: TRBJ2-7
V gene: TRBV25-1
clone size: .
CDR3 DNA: TGTGCCAGCAGTGAATATGTTAGTTACGAGCAGTACTTC
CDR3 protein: CASSEYVSYEQYF

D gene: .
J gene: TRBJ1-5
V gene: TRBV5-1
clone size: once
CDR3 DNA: TGCGCCAGCAGCGAAGGGACTGGAGACAGCAATCAGCCCCAGCATTTT
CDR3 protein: CASSEGTGDSNQPQHF

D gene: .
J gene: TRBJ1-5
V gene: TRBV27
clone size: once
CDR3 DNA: TGTGCCAGCAGTTATGGGGGGATTCAGCCCCAGCATTTT
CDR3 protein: CASSYGGIQPQHF

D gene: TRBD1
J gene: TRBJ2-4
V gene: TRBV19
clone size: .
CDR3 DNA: TGTGCCAGTAGTATGGGACAGGGTGGGGACATTCAGTACTTC
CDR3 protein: CASSMGQGGDIQYF

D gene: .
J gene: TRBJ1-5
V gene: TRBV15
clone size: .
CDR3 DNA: TGTGCCACCAGCAGAGGACCGGGGGGCATACAGCCCCAGCATTTT
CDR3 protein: CATSRGPGGIQPQHF

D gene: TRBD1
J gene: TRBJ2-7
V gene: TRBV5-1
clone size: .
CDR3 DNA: TGCGCCAGCAGCTGGGACAGCTCCTACGAGCAGTACTTC
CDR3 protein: CASSWDSSYEQYF

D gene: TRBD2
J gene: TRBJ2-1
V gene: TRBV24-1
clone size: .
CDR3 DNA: TGTGCCACCTGCCTAGCGGGGGGTAATGAGCAGTTCTTC
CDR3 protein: CATCLAGGNEQFF

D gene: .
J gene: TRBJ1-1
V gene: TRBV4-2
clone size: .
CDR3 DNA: TGTGCCAGCAGCCAAGCGGTAGCGGAAGGCACTGAAGCTTTCTTT
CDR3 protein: CASSQAVAEGTEAFF

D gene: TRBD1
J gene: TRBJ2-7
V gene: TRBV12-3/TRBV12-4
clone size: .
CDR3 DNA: TGTGCCAGCAAGGGGGACAGGGGCTACGAGCAGTACTTC
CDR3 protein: CASKGDRGYEQYF